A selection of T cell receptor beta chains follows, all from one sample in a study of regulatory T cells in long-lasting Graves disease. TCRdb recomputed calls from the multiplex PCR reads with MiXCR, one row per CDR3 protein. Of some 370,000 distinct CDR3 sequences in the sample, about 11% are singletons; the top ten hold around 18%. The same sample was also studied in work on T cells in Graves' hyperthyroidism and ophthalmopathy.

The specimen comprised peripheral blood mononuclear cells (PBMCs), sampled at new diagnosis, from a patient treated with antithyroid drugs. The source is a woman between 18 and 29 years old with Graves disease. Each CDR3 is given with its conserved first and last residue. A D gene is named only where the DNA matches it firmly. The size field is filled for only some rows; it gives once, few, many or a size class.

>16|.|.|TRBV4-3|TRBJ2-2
CASSLRPSQSTGELFF
TGCGCCAGCAGCCTTAGACCCAGCCAGAGCACCGGGGAGCTGTTTTTT
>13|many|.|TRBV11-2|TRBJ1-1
CASTQEWGTEAFF
TGTGCCAGCACCCAGGAATGGGGGACTGAAGCTTTCTTT
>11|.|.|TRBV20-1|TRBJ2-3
CSAGQRDTQYF
TGCAGTGCCGGACAGAGAGATACGCAGTATTTT
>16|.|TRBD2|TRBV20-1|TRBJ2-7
CSARRGAGGLSYEQYF
TGCAGTGCTAGGCGGGGAGCGGGAGGATTATCTTACGAGCAGTACTTC
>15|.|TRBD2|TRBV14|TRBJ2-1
CASSQVAGGPNEQFF
TGTGCCAGCAGCCAAGTAGCGGGAGGGCCCAATGAGCAGTTCTTC
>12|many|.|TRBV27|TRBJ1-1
CASRSPDTEAFF
TGTGCCAGCAGATCCCCAGACACTGAAGCTTTCTTT
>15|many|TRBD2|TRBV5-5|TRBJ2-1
CASSTSSGSENEQFF
TGTGCCAGCAGCACCTCTAGCGGGAGCGAAAATGAGCAGTTCTTC
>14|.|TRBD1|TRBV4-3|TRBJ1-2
CASSQDAGGYGYTF
TGCGCCAGCAGCCAAGACGCAGGGGGCTATGGCTACACCTTC
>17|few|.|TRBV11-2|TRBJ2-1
CASSTRRSVRLGNEQFF
TGTGCCAGCAGCACCCGGCGAAGCGTACGCCTTGGGAATGAGCAGTTCTTC
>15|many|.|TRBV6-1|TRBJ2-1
CASSERAGGYNEQFF
TGTGCCAGCAGTGAGCGCGCAGGGGGGTACAATGAGCAGTTCTTC
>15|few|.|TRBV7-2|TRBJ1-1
CASSLFGSENTEAFF
TGTGCCAGCAGCTTATTCGGGTCTGAGAACACTGAAGCTTTCTTT
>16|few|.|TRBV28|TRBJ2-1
CASSTPELVAKNEQFF
TGTGCCAGCAGTACTCCGGAACTAGTTGCGAAGAATGAGCAGTTCTTC
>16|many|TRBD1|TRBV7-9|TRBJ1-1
CASSRGTGPMNTEAFF
TGTGCCAGCAGTCGAGGGACAGGCCCCATGAACACTGAAGCTTTCTTT
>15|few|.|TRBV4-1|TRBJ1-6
CASSPNRPRGSPLHF
TGCGCCAGCAGCCCGAACCGTCCTCGGGGGTCACCCCTCCACTTT
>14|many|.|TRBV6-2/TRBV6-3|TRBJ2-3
CASSYLAGSDTQYF
TGTGCCAGCAGTTACTTGGCGGGATCGGATACGCAGTATTTT
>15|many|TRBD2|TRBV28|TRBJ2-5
CASRGAGGRGETQYF
TGTGCCAGCAGGGGAGCGGGGGGGCGAGGAGAGACCCAGTACTTC
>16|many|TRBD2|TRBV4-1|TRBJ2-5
CASSQPGTSVEETQYF
TGCGCCAGCAGCCAACCCGGGACTAGCGTCGAAGAGACCCAGTACTTC
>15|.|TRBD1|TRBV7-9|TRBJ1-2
CASRGQGMNPGDYTF
TGTGCCAGCAGGGGACAGGGCATGAACCCAGGGGACTACACCTTC
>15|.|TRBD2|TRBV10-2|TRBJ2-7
CASSEISGGRGEQYF
TGCGCCAGCAGTGAGATTTCGGGAGGCCGGGGAGAGCAGTACTTC
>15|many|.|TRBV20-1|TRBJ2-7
CSALLPAISSYEQYF
TGCAGTGCCCTTCTTCCGGCTATCTCGTCCTACGAGCAGTACTTC
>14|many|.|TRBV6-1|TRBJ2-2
CASSAMGTAGELFF
TGTGCCAGCAGTGCAATGGGAACAGCCGGGGAGCTGTTTTTT
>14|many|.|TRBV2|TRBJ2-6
CASSLDSGANVLTF
TGTGCCAGCAGTTTGGACTCTGGGGCCAACGTCCTGACTTTC
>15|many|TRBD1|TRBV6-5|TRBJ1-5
CASRYRDRRHQPQHF
TGTGCCAGCAGATACCGGGACAGGAGACATCAGCCCCAGCATTTT
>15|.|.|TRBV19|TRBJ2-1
CAGSIAEPPYNEQFF
TGTGCCGGTAGTATTGCGGAACCCCCTTACAATGAGCAGTTCTTC
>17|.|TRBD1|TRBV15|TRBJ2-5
CATSRELGTGGLETQYF
TGTGCCACCAGCAGAGAACTTGGGACAGGGGGACTGGAGACCCAGTACTTC
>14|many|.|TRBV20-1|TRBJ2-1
CSAYTSRSYNEQFF
TGCAGTGCCTACACCAGCCGCTCCTACAATGAGCAGTTCTTC
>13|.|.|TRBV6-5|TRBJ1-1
CASSYSMNTEAFF
TGTGCCAGCAGTTACTCGATGAACACTGAAGCTTTCTTT
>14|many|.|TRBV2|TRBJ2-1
CAGGPGTAFNEQFF
TGTGCCGGGGGGCCGGGGACGGCCTTCAATGAGCAGTTCTTC
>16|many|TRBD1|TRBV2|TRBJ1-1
CASSVQGGRMNTEAFF
TGTGCCAGCAGTGTACAGGGGGGACGAATGAACACTGAAGCTTTCTTT
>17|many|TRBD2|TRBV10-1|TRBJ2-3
CASSDPLAGASTDTQYF
TGCGCCAGCAGTGACCCCTTAGCGGGGGCTAGCACAGATACGCAGTATTTT
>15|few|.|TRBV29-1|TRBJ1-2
CSVVFQGQFPYGYTF
TGCAGCGTTGTATTCCAGGGACAATTTCCCTATGGCTACACCTTC
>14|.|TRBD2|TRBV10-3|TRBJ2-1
CAISEGGGSDEQFF
TGTGCCATCAGTGAGGGGGGAGGGTCGGATGAGCAGTTCTTC
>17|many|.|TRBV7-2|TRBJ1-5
CASSFATDGCSNQPQHF
TGTGCCAGCAGCTTTGCGACCGACGGCTGTAGCAATCAGCCCCAGCATTTT
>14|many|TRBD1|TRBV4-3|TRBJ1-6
CASSQGDSNSPLHF
TGCGCCAGCAGCCAAGGGGACAGTAATTCACCCCTCCACTTT
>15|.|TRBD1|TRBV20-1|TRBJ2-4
CSALLGTATYNEQYF
TGCAGTGCTCTCTTGGGGACAGCCACTTACAATGAGCAGTACTTC
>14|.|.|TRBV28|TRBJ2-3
CASSQMGVGGTQYF
TGTGCCAGCAGCCAGATGGGAGTTGGTGGTACGCAGTATTTT
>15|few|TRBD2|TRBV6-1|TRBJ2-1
CASSQLADNYNEQFF
TGTGCCAGCAGTCAGCTAGCGGATAACTACAATGAGCAGTTCTTC
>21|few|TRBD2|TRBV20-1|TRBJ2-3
CSAMAGGNSPLSPASTDTQYF
TGCAGTGCTATGGCGGGAGGAAACTCTCCCCTCTCCCCCGCTAGCACAGATACGCAGTATTTT
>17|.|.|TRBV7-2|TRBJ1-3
CASSLRTLLDTGNTIYF
TGTGCCAGCAGCTTAAGGACACTTCTGGACACTGGAAACACCATATATTTT
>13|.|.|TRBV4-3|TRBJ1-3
CASSPRGAQAIYF
TGCGCCAGCAGCCCTCGGGGAGCGCAAGCCATATATTTT
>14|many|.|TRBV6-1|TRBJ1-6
CASRGDRTNSPLHF
TGTGCCAGCAGGGGGGACCGAACAAATTCACCCCTCCACTTT
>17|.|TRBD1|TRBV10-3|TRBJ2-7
CAISEPLDRGRSYEQYF
TGTGCCATCAGTGAGCCGTTAGACAGGGGACGTTCCTACGAGCAGTACTTC
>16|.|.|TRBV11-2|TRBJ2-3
CASSLVRTGEADTQYF
TGTGCCAGCAGCCTCGTCAGGACCGGGGAGGCAGATACGCAGTATTTT
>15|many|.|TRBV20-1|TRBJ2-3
CSAFDELVFTDTQYF
TGCAGTGCTTTCGACGAACTAGTGTTCACAGATACGCAGTATTTT
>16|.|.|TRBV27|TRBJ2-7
CASSNTPGAPQYEQYF
TGTGCCAGCAGCAATACTCCGGGAGCACCCCAATACGAGCAGTACTTC
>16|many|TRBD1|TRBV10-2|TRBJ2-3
CASSPGSPAGGDTQYF
TGCGCCAGCAGCCCGGGGAGCCCTGCAGGGGGAGATACGCAGTATTTT
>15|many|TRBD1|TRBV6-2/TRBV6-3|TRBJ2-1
CASRTRTGWGEEQFF
TGTGCCAGCAGAACCCGGACAGGGTGGGGAGAGGAGCAGTTCTTC
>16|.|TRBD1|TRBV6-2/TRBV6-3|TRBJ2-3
CASIQETGKYADTQYF
TGTGCCAGCATCCAAGAGACAGGGAAGTACGCAGATACGCAGTATTTT
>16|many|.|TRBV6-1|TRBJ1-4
CASSTRPGRINEKLFF
TGTGCCAGCAGTACTAGACCGGGACGGATTAATGAAAAACTGTTTTTT
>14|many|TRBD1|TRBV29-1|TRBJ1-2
CSAGHLGGVYGYTF
TGCAGCGCCGGACACCTAGGGGGCGTGTATGGCTACACCTTC
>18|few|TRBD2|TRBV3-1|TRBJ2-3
CASSPWGSGGRGTDTQYF
TGTGCCAGCAGCCCTTGGGGTAGCGGGGGGCGGGGCACAGATACGCAGTATTTT
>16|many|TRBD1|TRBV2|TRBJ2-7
CASSEDPGTGPHEQYF
TGTGCCAGCAGTGAAGACCCAGGGACAGGGCCCCACGAGCAGTACTTC